This T cell receptor beta chain was observed in a study of cytomegalovirus exposure and HLA in healthy donors. The study, taken as a whole, reports: Looking again later, the authors saw that most CMV-associated TCR beta chains seemed HLA-restricted. It emerged from a later analysis that several of the most significant clusters appeared to be linked to common viral pathogens.

Likely unrecorded immune exposures existed in these nominally healthy donors. Researchers ran the PCR with 60 Vbeta and 13 Jbeta primers. The protocol was immunoSEQ multiplex PCR, while the TCRdb copy is restricted to in-frame clones and leaves out a portion. The profile covers fewer than 200,000 clones, with about three quarters appearing a single time and around 2% taken by the ten largest. This clone has more than one count but fewer than ten. As yet, its antigen is unknown. The CDR3 runs to 16 residues. V shed 4 bases, J shed 3 bases, and the junction held 12 bases outside the gene matches. CDR1 and CDR2 (germline): SGHRS, YFSETQ.

The sequencing input was PBMCs. The source of this sequence is a female donor in good health and CMV-seronegative. V and J are TRBV5-1 and TRBJ2-7; 8 bases agree with TRBD1. The CDR3 region has the DNA TGCGCCAGCAGCCCCCTGGGACAGGCGTTGAGCTACGAGCAGTACTTC. This gives the protein CASSPLGQALSYEQYF.